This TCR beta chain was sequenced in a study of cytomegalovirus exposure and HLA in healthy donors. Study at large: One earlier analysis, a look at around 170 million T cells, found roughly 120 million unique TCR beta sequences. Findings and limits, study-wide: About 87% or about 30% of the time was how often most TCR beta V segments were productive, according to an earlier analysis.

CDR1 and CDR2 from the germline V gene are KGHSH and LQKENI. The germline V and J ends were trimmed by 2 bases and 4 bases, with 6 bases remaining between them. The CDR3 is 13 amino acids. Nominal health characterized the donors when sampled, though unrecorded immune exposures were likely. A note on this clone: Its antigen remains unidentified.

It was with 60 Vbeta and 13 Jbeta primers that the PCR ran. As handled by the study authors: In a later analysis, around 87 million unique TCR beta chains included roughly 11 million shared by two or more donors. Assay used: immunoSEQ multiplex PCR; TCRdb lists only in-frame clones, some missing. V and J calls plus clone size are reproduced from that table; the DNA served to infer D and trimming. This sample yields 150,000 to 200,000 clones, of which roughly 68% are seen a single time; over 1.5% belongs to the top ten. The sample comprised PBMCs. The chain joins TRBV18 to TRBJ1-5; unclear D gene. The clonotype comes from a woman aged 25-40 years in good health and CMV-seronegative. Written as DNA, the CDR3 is TGTGCCAGCTCACCAAACAGAAATCAGCCCCAGCATTTT. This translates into CASSPNRNQPQHF.